Sequencing of this T cell receptor (beta chain) was carried out in a study of T cell changes during pregnancy in multiple sclerosis (dated by TCRdb to about 2019). Looking at the study overall: The study examined how the T cell repertoire changed over the course of pregnancy in women with multiple sclerosis.

Including the terminal cysteine and phenylalanine, the CDR3 comprises 15 residues. The DNA shown is the 45-base CDR3, in frame from base 1. V loses 0 bases, J loses 7 bases, and the germline ends lie 10 bases apart. To prepare the library, the immunoSEQ multiplex PCR assay was applied. TCRdb limited this immuneACCESS table to in-frame rearrangements with V and J called. A share of clones is missing; checked studies link under half to unresolved V genes, and the rest is unexplained. This sample lists about 64,000 clones; about 92% were detected once. The ten most abundant clones make up roughly 2.2% of the sample. A word on this clone: Its cognate antigen has yet to be identified. No per-base quality is available; no much larger clone lies one base away.

Sequencing used peripheral blood, obtained in the second trimester of pregnancy. This clonotype originated in a female donor in good health, enrolled as a control in a pregnancy study. The chain employs TRBV23-1 and TRBJ1-6; no D segment can be confidently identified. TRBV23-1 is an ORF; its function is uncertain. The encoded CDR3 is CASSQSDTENSPLHF. In nucleotide form, the sequence is TGCGCCAGCAGTCAATCAGACACAGAGAATTCACCCCTCCACTTT.